This is a list of T cell receptor beta chains from one sample in a study of beta chain features in type 1 diabetes. Assay used: immunoSEQ multiplex PCR; TCRdb lists only in-frame clones, some missing. The sample includes 200,000 to 250,000 clones, about 70% of them seen just once. Source material: naive CD4+ T cells from blood. These receptor sequences come from a man under 40 in good health. Each CDR3 is given with its conserved first and last residue. A D gene is named only where the DNA matches it firmly. Clone sizes are given selectively: once, few, many, or a class where the clone is expanded.

clone size: NA; J gene: TRBJ2-7; D gene: NA; CDR3 length: 12; V gene: TRBV7-2; CDR3 protein: CASSLTQGKQYF; CDR3 DNA: TGTGCCAGCAGCCTCACACAGGGCAAGCAGTACTTC
clone size: NA; J gene: TRBJ2-5; D gene: NA; CDR3 length: 14; V gene: TRBV7-9; CDR3 protein: CASSLGRGQETQYF; CDR3 DNA: TGTGCCAGCAGCTTAGGACGGGGACAAGAGACCCAGTACTTC
clone size: NA; J gene: TRBJ2-1; D gene: NA; CDR3 length: 13; V gene: TRBV29-1; CDR3 protein: CSVDSPRSAGQFF; CDR3 DNA: TGCAGCGTTGATTCCCCTAGATCTGCTGGGCAGTTCTTC
clone size: few; J gene: TRBJ1-2; D gene: NA; CDR3 length: 14; V gene: TRBV30; CDR3 protein: CAWSPGEGYYGYTF; CDR3 DNA: TGTGCCTGGAGCCCTGGGGAGGGATACTATGGCTACACCTTC
clone size: NA; J gene: TRBJ2-6; D gene: NA; CDR3 length: 18; V gene: TRBV15; CDR3 protein: CATSRDWRYSSGANVLTF; CDR3 DNA: TGTGCCACCAGCAGAGATTGGCGCTACAGCTCTGGGGCCAACGTCCTGACTTTC
clone size: NA; J gene: TRBJ2-1; D gene: TRBD1; CDR3 length: 16; V gene: TRBV25-1; CDR3 protein: CASSELDRGIDNEQFF; CDR3 DNA: TGTGCCAGCAGTGAATTAGACAGGGGAATAGACAATGAGCAGTTCTTC
clone size: NA; J gene: TRBJ2-7; D gene: NA; CDR3 length: 13; V gene: TRBV25-1; CDR3 protein: CASSDLGVGEQYF; CDR3 DNA: TGTGCCAGCAGTGATTTAGGGGTTGGCGAGCAGTACTTC
clone size: NA; J gene: TRBJ2-2; D gene: NA; CDR3 length: 14; V gene: TRBV7-2; CDR3 protein: CASSQGRGPGELFF; CDR3 DNA: TGTGCCAGCAGCCAGGGGCGAGGTCCCGGGGAGCTGTTTTTT
clone size: NA; J gene: TRBJ2-5; D gene: TRBD2; CDR3 length: 16; V gene: TRBV9; CDR3 protein: CASSGLGTRRGETQYF; CDR3 DNA: TGTGCCAGCAGCGGACTTGGGACTAGGAGGGGAGAGACCCAGTACTTC
clone size: few; J gene: TRBJ2-1; D gene: NA; CDR3 length: 13; V gene: TRBV30; CDR3 protein: CAWGSGGDGEQFF; CDR3 DNA: TGTGCCTGGGGTAGCGGCGGGGATGGTGAGCAGTTCTTC
clone size: NA; J gene: TRBJ2-1; D gene: TRBD1; CDR3 length: 14; V gene: TRBV5-1; CDR3 protein: CASQGGLANNEQFF; CDR3 DNA: TGCGCCAGCCAAGGGGGCCTAGCCAACAATGAGCAGTTCTTC
clone size: NA; J gene: TRBJ2-2; D gene: NA; CDR3 length: 16; V gene: TRBV14; CDR3 protein: CASSLPGRANTGELFF; CDR3 DNA: TGTGCCAGCAGCCTACCGGGACGGGCGAACACCGGGGAGCTGTTTTTT
clone size: NA; J gene: TRBJ2-1; D gene: NA; CDR3 length: 11; V gene: TRBV20-1; CDR3 protein: CSASMGGEQFF; CDR3 DNA: TGCAGTGCTTCAATGGGGGGTGAGCAGTTCTTC
clone size: NA; J gene: TRBJ2-6; D gene: NA; CDR3 length: 14; V gene: TRBV7-8; CDR3 protein: CASSLLAAAGVLTF; CDR3 DNA: TGTGCCAGCAGCTTATTGGCCGCCGCCGGAGTCCTGACTTTC